This is a list of T cell receptor beta chains from one sample in a study of shared clonotypes between healthy human individuals. Repertoires were generated with immunoSEQ multiplex PCR, while TCRdb's copy carries only in-frame clones and drops some. The sample has 1.5 million to 2.5 million clones; roughly 95% are singletons. Sequenced sample: naive CD8+ T cells sorted from blood. These TCRs come from a man aged 18 to 30 in good health. Each CDR3 is given with its conserved first and last residue. The order of the fields is V gene, D gene, clone size, J gene, CDR3 DNA, CDR3 protein. D genes are given only for firm matches. Size values are once, few and many counts, or a class for expanded clones, and some rows have none.

V gene: TRBV19; D gene: -; clone size: -; J gene: TRBJ2-7; CDR3 DNA: TGTGCCAGTAGTCCGGGTCGAGACAGCTCCTACGAGCAGTACTTC; CDR3 protein: CASSPGRDSSYEQYF
V gene: TRBV6-5; D gene: -; clone size: once; J gene: TRBJ2-7; CDR3 DNA: TGTGCCAGCAGTTACGGGGCAGGATCCCACGAGCAGTACTTC; CDR3 protein: CASSYGAGSHEQYF
V gene: TRBV5-1; D gene: -; clone size: -; J gene: TRBJ2-1; CDR3 DNA: TGCGCCAGCAGCATTTCCGGGACTGGCTCCTACAATGAGCAGTTCTTC; CDR3 protein: CASSISGTGSYNEQFF
V gene: TRBV5-1; D gene: TRBD2; clone size: -; J gene: TRBJ2-5; CDR3 DNA: TGCGCCAGCAGCCCAAGCGCCTCCCTAGCGGGGGTTAAAGAGACCCAGTACTTC; CDR3 protein: CASSPSASLAGVKETQYF
V gene: TRBV19; D gene: -; clone size: -; J gene: TRBJ1-1; CDR3 DNA: TGTGCCAGTAGTATCGCAGGGATGAACACTGAAGCTTTCTTT; CDR3 protein: CASSIAGMNTEAFF
V gene: TRBV6-5; D gene: -; clone size: -; J gene: TRBJ1-4; CDR3 DNA: TGTGCCAGCAGTTTTGGGGGGGGGACTAATGAAAAACTGTTTTTT; CDR3 protein: CASSFGGGTNEKLFF
V gene: TRBV30; D gene: -; clone size: -; J gene: TRBJ2-2; CDR3 DNA: TGTGCCTGGAATTTCGGGGCCCCCGGGGAGCTGTTTTTT; CDR3 protein: CAWNFGAPGELFF
V gene: TRBV27; D gene: -; clone size: -; J gene: TRBJ2-7; CDR3 DNA: TGTGCCAGCAGTTCACGGACAGTCGTCGGCGAGCAGTACTTC; CDR3 protein: CASSSRTVVGEQYF
V gene: TRBV14; D gene: TRBD1; clone size: -; J gene: TRBJ1-2; CDR3 DNA: TGTGCCAGCAGCCCCCACATGACAGGGCATGGCTACACCTTC; CDR3 protein: CASSPHMTGHGYTF
V gene: TRBV6-1; D gene: TRBD1; clone size: -; J gene: TRBJ1-2; CDR3 DNA: TGTGCCAGCAGTGAAGGACCCGGGACAGGGTATGGCTACACCTTC; CDR3 protein: CASSEGPGTGYGYTF
V gene: TRBV27; D gene: TRBD2; clone size: -; J gene: TRBJ2-1; CDR3 DNA: TGTGCCAGCAGTCAGGGACTATCGGGTAATGAGCAGTTCTTC; CDR3 protein: CASSQGLSGNEQFF
V gene: TRBV6-1; D gene: -; clone size: -; J gene: TRBJ2-7; CDR3 DNA: TGTGCCAGCAGTGTTTCCCCCCGTGGGGCCCTAACCTTCTACGAGCAGTACTTC; CDR3 protein: CASSVSPRGALTFYEQYF
V gene: TRBV27; D gene: TRBD1; clone size: -; J gene: TRBJ1-4; CDR3 DNA: TGTGCCAGCAGTAGATACAGGGGTGAAAAACTGTTTTTT; CDR3 protein: CASSRYRGEKLFF
V gene: TRBV19; D gene: TRBD2; clone size: -; J gene: TRBJ2-1; CDR3 DNA: TGTGCCAGTAGTGCCCCGGGGGGGGCCTCCTACAATGAGCAGTTCTTC; CDR3 protein: CASSAPGGASYNEQFF
V gene: TRBV28; D gene: TRBD1; clone size: -; J gene: TRBJ1-2; CDR3 DNA: TGTGCCAGCAGTTGGAGACAGGGGATTAATGGCTACACCTTC; CDR3 protein: CASSWRQGINGYTF
V gene: TRBV4-1; D gene: -; clone size: -; J gene: TRBJ1-1; CDR3 DNA: TGCGCCAGCAGCCAAGATGATCAGGAGGGCACTGAAGCTTTCTTT; CDR3 protein: CASSQDDQEGTEAFF
V gene: TRBV5-1; D gene: -; clone size: few; J gene: TRBJ1-1; CDR3 DNA: TGCGCCAGCAGCTTCGAGAACACTGAAGCTTTCTTT; CDR3 protein: CASSFENTEAFF
V gene: TRBV7-2; D gene: -; clone size: -; J gene: TRBJ2-7; CDR3 DNA: TGTGCCAGCAGCTTGTCGGCGGGCCCAATCCACGAGCAGTACTTC; CDR3 protein: CASSLSAGPIHEQYF
V gene: TRBV4-1; D gene: -; clone size: -; J gene: TRBJ1-1; CDR3 DNA: TGCGCCAGCAGCCTCATCGGCGGGACGAACACTGAAGCTTTCTTT; CDR3 protein: CASSLIGGTNTEAFF
V gene: TRBV27; D gene: -; clone size: -; J gene: TRBJ2-7; CDR3 DNA: TGTGCCAGCAGTCCGGGGGCTAGCGGATACGAGCAGTACTTC; CDR3 protein: CASSPGASGYEQYF
V gene: TRBV13; D gene: TRBD2; clone size: -; J gene: TRBJ2-5; CDR3 DNA: TGTGCCAGCAGCTCGCTAGCGGGGGGGCAAGAGACCCAGTACTTC; CDR3 protein: CASSSLAGGQETQYF
V gene: TRBV11-1; D gene: -; clone size: few; J gene: TRBJ2-7; CDR3 DNA: TGTGCCAGCAGCTTAGAGGGCTACGGCGAGCAGTACTTC; CDR3 protein: CASSLEGYGEQYF
V gene: TRBV7-9; D gene: TRBD2; clone size: -; J gene: TRBJ2-1; CDR3 DNA: TGTGCCAGCAGCTTAACGGGCGGGAGGGCGTACAATGAGCAGTTCTTC; CDR3 protein: CASSLTGGRAYNEQFF
V gene: TRBV9; D gene: -; clone size: -; J gene: TRBJ2-3; CDR3 DNA: TGTGCCAGCAGCGGGGGCAGGGAGGCAGATACGCAGTATTTT; CDR3 protein: CASSGGREADTQYF
V gene: TRBV5-8; D gene: TRBD1; clone size: few; J gene: TRBJ1-6; CDR3 DNA: TGTGCCAGCAGCACAGGGGGCTCTTCACCCCTCCACTTT; CDR3 protein: CASSTGGSSPLHF
V gene: TRBV27; D gene: -; clone size: -; J gene: TRBJ2-7; CDR3 DNA: TGTGCCAGCAGTTTAACCCCTCCGGACAGCTACGAGCAGTACTTC; CDR3 protein: CASSLTPPDSYEQYF
V gene: TRBV11-3; D gene: -; clone size: -; J gene: TRBJ2-1; CDR3 DNA: TGTGCCAGCAGCTTCGGACTTACAAGCTCCTACAATGAGCAGTTCTTC; CDR3 protein: CASSFGLTSSYNEQFF
V gene: TRBV28; D gene: TRBD1; clone size: -; J gene: TRBJ1-2; CDR3 DNA: TGTGCCAGCAGTAGTCAGGGGGCGCTTCACGGCTACACCTTC; CDR3 protein: CASSSQGALHGYTF
V gene: TRBV6-5; D gene: -; clone size: -; J gene: TRBJ2-3; CDR3 DNA: TGTGCCAGCAGTTACGAGGAGGGGGCCGATACGCAGTATTTT; CDR3 protein: CASSYEEGADTQYF
V gene: TRBV6-5; D gene: -; clone size: -; J gene: TRBJ2-1; CDR3 DNA: TGTGCCAGCAGTTGGGGGAACAAGCAGTTCTTC; CDR3 protein: CASSWGNKQFF
V gene: TRBV28; D gene: TRBD1; clone size: -; J gene: TRBJ1-1; CDR3 DNA: TGTGCCAGCAGTCCGCGACAGGGCGGCTGGACTGAAGCTTTCTTT; CDR3 protein: CASSPRQGGWTEAFF
V gene: TRBV5-4; D gene: TRBD1; clone size: -; J gene: TRBJ2-7; CDR3 DNA: TGTGCCAGCAGCTTGGGCTTCGGGGACAGGGTGTACGAGCAGTACTTC; CDR3 protein: CASSLGFGDRVYEQYF
V gene: TRBV7-2; D gene: TRBD1; clone size: -; J gene: TRBJ2-7; CDR3 DNA: TGTGCCAGCAGCTTAGGACAGGGCCACTACGAGCAGTACTTC; CDR3 protein: CASSLGQGHYEQYF
V gene: TRBV6-1; D gene: TRBD1; clone size: once; J gene: TRBJ2-7; CDR3 DNA: TGTGCCAGCGCTGACCTCACCGGGACAGGGGAATTC; CDR3 protein: CASADLTGTGEF
V gene: TRBV6-5; D gene: -; clone size: -; J gene: TRBJ2-7; CDR3 DNA: TGTGCCAGCAGTTATATGGAGGGAAGCTACGAGCAGTACTTC; CDR3 protein: CASSYMEGSYEQYF
V gene: TRBV9; D gene: -; clone size: -; J gene: TRBJ2-6; CDR3 DNA: TGTGCCAGCAGCGTATCGGGCCTAACCCCGAACGTCCTGACTTTC; CDR3 protein: CASSVSGLTPNVLTF
V gene: TRBV9; D gene: -; clone size: -; J gene: TRBJ1-5; CDR3 DNA: TGTGCCAGCAGCGTAGGAGGGGTAAGCAATCAGCCCCAGCATTTT; CDR3 protein: CASSVGGVSNQPQHF
V gene: TRBV2; D gene: TRBD1; clone size: few; J gene: TRBJ1-2; CDR3 DNA: TGTGCCAGCGTCGAGGTCCAGGGGGCTTATGGCTACACCTTC; CDR3 protein: CASVEVQGAYGYTF
V gene: TRBV11-2; D gene: -; clone size: -; J gene: TRBJ2-7; CDR3 DNA: TGTGCCAGCAGCTTAGATCCCCCAGCGGGCGAGCAGTACTTC; CDR3 protein: CASSLDPPAGEQYF
V gene: TRBV5-6; D gene: -; clone size: -; J gene: TRBJ2-7; CDR3 DNA: TGTGCCAGCAGCTTGGGATCCAGCCCCCTCGAGCAGTACTTC; CDR3 protein: CASSLGSSPLEQYF